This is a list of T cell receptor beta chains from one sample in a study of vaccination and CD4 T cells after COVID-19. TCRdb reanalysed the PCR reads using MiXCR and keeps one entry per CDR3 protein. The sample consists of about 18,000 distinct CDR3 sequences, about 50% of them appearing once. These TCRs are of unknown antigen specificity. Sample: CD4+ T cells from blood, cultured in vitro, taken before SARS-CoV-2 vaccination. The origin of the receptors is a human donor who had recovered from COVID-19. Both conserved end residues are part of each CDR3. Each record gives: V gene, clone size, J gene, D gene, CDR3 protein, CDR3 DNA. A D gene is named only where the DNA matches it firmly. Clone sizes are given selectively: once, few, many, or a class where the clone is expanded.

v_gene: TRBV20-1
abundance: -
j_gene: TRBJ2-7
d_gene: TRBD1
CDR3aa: CSAGRQGHEQYF
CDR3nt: TGCAGTGCTGGAAGACAGGGTCACGAGCAGTACTTC

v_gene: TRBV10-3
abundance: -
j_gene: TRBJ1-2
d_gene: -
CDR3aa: CAIGSGNYGYTF
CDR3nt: TGTGCCATCGGCTCCGGGAACTATGGCTACACCTTC

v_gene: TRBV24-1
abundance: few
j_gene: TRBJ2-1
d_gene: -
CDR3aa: CATSDSGVAYNEQFF
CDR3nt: TGTGCCACCAGTGATTCAGGGGTAGCCTACAATGAGCAGTTCTTC

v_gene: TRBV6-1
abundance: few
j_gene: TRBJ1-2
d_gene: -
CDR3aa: CASSVGNYGYTF
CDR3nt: TGTGCCAGCAGCGTAGGGAACTATGGCTACACCTTC

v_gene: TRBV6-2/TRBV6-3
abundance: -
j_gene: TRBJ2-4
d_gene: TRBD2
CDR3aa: CASRYTSGVEENIQYF
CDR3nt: TGTGCCAGCAGATACACGAGCGGGGTTGAGGAAAACATTCAGTACTTC

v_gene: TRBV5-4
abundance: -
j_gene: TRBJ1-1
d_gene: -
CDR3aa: CASSRANRNTEAFF
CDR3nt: TGTGCCAGCAGCCGCGCGAACCGGAACACTGAAGCTTTCTTT

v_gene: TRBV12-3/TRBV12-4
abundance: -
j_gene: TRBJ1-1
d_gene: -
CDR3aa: CASTSRRRPNTEAFF
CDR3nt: TGTGCCAGCACCTCGAGGCGGCGTCCGAACACTGAAGCTTTCTTT

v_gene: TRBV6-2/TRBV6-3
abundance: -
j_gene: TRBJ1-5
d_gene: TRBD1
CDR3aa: CASSPLGQANQPQHF
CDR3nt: TGTGCCAGCAGCCCATTGGGACAGGCGAATCAGCCCCAGCATTTT

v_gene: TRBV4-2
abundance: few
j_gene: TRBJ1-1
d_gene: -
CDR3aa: CASSQVGGVNTEAFF
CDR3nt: TGTGCCAGCAGCCAAGTGGGGGGAGTGAACACTGAAGCTTTCTTT

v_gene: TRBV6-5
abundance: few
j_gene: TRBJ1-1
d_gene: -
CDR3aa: CASSSAGNTEAFF
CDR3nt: TGTGCCAGCAGTTCGGCGGGGAACACTGAAGCTTTCTTT

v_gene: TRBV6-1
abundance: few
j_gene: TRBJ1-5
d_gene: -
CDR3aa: CASSEGGRQPQHF
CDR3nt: TGTGCCAGCAGTGAGGGGGGGAGACAGCCCCAGCATTTT

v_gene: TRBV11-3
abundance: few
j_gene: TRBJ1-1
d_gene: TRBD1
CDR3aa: CASSSLTGGWTEAFF
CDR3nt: TGTGCCAGCAGCTCTTTAACAGGGGGCTGGACTGAAGCTTTCTTT

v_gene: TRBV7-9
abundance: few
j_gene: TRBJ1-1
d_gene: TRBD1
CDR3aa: CASSTRTGGRTEAFF
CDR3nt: TGTGCCAGCAGCACCCGGACAGGGGGACGGACTGAAGCTTTCTTT

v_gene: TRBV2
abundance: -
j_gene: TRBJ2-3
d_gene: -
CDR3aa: CASTDGGVSTDTQYF
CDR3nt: TGTGCCAGCACCGACGGGGGAGTTAGCACAGATACGCAGTATTTT

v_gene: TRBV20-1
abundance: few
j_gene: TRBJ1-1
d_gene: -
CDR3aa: CSARDGRSLSEAFF
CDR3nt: TGCAGTGCTAGAGATGGCAGGTCCCTCTCTGAAGCTTTCTTT

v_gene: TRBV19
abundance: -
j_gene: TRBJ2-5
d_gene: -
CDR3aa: CASIGINEGGAETQYF
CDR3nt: TGTGCCAGTATAGGTATCAATGAGGGGGGGGCAGAGACCCAGTACTTC

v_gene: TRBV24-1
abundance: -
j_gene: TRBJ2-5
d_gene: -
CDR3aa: CATSAWGGETQYF
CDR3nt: TGTGCCACCAGTGCGTGGGGAGGAGAGACCCAGTACTTC

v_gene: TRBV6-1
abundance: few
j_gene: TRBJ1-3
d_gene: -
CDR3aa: CASSAVDTIYF
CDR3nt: TGTGCCAGCAGTGCCGTGGACACCATATATTTT

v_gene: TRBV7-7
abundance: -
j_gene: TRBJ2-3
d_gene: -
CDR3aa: CASSLGRPSDTQYF
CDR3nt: TGTGCCAGCAGCTTAGGGAGGCCATCAGATACGCAGTATTTT

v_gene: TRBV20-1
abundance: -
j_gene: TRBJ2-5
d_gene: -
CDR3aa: CSARAPAQETQYF
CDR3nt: TGCAGTGCTAGAGCCCCAGCACAAGAGACCCAGTACTTC

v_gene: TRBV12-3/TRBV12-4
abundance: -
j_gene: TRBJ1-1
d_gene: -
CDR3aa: CASSTTVTEAFF
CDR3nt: TGTGCCAGCAGTACGACAGTCACTGAAGCTTTCTTT

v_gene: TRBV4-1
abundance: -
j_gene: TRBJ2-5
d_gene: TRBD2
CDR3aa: CASSRPTSGRETQYF
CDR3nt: TGCGCCAGCAGCCGCCCGACTAGCGGGAGAGAGACCCAGTACTTC

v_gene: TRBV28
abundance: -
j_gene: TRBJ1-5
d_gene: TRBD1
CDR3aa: CASSLRTGALSNQPQHF
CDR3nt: TGTGCCAGCAGTTTAAGGACAGGGGCGCTTTCCAATCAGCCCCAGCATTTT

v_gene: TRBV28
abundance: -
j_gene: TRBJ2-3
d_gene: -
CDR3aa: CAILTSSTDTQYF
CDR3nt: TGTGCCATCCTGACTTCTAGCACAGATACGCAGTATTTT

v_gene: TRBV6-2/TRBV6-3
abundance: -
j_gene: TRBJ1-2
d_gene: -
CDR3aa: CASSRPNYGYTF
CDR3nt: TGTGCCAGCAGTCGACCGAACTATGGCTACACCTTC

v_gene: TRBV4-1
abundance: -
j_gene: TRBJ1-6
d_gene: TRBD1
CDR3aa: CASSHGRDRGNSPLHF
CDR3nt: TGCGCCAGCAGCCATGGCAGAGACAGGGGGAATTCACCCCTCCACTTT

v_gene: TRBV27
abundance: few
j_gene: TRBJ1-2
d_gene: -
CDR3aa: CASRPMEDYYGYTF
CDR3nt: TGTGCCAGCAGGCCCATGGAAGACTACTATGGCTACACCTTC

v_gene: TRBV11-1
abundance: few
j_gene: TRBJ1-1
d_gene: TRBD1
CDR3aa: CASSRTGGRGAFF
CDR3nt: TGTGCCAGCAGCAGGACAGGGGGCCGCGGAGCTTTCTTT

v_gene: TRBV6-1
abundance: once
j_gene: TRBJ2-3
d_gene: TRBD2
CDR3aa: CASRNLGLATDTQYF
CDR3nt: TGTGCCAGCAGGAACCTGGGACTAGCAACAGATACGCAGTATTTT

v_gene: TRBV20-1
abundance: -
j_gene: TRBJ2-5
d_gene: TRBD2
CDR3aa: CSASPRTSGGLGGETQYF
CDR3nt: TGCAGTGCTAGTCCTCGGACTAGCGGGGGACTGGGGGGAGAGACCCAGTACTTC

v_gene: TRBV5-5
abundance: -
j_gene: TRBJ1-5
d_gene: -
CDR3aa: CASSLGFAGNQPQHF
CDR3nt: TGTGCCAGCAGCTTGGGATTCGCGGGGAATCAGCCCCAGCATTTT

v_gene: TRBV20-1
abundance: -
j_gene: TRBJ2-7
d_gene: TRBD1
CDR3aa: CSARARDRVLREQYF
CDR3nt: TGCAGTGCTAGAGCCCGGGACAGGGTTTTACGCGAGCAGTACTTC

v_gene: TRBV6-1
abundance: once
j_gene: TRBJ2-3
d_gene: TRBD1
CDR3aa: CASSLGRDRGTDTQYF
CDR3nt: TGTGCCAGCAGTCTCGGCCGGGACAGGGGAACAGATACGCAGTATTTT